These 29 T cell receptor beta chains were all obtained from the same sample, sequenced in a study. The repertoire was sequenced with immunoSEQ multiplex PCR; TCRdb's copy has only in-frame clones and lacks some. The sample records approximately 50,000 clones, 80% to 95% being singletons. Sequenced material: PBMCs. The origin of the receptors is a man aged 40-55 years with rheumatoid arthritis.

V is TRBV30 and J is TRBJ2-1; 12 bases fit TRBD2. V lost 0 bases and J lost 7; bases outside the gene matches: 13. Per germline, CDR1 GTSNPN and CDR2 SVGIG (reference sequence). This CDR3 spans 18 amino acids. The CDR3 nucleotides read TGTGCCTGGAGTGTACCCCTCGGACTAGCGGGGTATGTGAATGAGCAGTTCTTC. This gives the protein CAWSVPLGLAGYVNEQFF.

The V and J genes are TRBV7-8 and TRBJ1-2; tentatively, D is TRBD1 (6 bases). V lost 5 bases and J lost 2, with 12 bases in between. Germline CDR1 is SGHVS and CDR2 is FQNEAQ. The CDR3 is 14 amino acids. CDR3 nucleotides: TGTGCCAGCAGCGGAGGGGGAGGCAACTATGGCTACACCTTC. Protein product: CASSGGGGNYGYTF.

The DNA for the CDR3 is TGTGCCAGCAGCGCTAGCGGGGGGGCCTACAATGAGCAGTTCTTC. The encoded protein is CASSASGGAYNEQFF. The chain couples TRBV9 to TRBJ2-1, with 12 bases aligning to TRBD2. The germline gives CDR1 SGDLS, CDR2 YYNGEE. The trim removed 3 bases at V and 2 bases at J, leaving 0 bases unmatched. CDR3 length: 15 residues.

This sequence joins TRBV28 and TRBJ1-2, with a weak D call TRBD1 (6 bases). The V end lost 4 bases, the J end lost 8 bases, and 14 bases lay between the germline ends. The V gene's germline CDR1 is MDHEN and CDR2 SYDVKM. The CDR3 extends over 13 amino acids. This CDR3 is CASSSDRPGGYTF. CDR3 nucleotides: TGTGCCAGCAGTTCAGACAGGCCTGGGGGCTACACCTTC.

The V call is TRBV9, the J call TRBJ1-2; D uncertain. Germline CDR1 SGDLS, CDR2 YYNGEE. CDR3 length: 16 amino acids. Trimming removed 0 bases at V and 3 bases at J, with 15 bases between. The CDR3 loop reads CASSVGGDDGDYGYTF. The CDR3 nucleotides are TGTGCCAGCAGCGTAGGAGGAGATGATGGGGACTATGGCTACACCTTC.

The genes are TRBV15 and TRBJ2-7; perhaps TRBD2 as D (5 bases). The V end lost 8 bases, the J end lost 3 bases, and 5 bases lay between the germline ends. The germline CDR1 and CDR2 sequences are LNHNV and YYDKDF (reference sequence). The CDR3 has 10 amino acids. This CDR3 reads CATEGYEQYF. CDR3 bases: TGTGCCACCGAGGGCTACGAGCAGTACTTC.

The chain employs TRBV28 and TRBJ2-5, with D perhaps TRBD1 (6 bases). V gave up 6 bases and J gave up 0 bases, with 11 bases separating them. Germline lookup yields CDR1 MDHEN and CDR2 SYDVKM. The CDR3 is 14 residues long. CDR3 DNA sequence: TGTGCCAGCAGCACGGACAGCTACCAAGAGACCCAGTACTTC. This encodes CASSTDSYQETQYF.

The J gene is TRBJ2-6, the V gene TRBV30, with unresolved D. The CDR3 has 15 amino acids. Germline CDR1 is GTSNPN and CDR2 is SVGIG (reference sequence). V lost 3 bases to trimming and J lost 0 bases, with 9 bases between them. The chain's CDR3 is CAWRTPVSGANVLTF. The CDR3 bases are TGTGCCTGGAGGACCCCCGTCTCTGGGGCCAACGTCCTGACTTTC.

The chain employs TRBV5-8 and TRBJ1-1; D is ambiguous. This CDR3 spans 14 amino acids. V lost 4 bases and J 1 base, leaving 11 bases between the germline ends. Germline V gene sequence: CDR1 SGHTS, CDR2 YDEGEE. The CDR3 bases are TGTGCCAGCAGCCCTAGAACCGCGAACACTGAAGCTTTCTTT. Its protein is CASSPRTANTEAFF.

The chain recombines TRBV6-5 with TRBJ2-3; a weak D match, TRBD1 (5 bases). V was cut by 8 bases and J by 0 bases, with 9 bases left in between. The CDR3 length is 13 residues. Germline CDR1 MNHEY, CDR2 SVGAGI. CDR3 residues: CASDTGSTDTQYF. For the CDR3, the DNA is TGTGCCAGCGACACAGGTAGCACAGATACGCAGTATTTT.

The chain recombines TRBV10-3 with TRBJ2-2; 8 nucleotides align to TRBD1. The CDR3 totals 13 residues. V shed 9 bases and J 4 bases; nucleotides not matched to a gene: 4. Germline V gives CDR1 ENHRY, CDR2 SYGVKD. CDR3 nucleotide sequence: TGTGCCATACAGGGGGATGGCACCGGGGAGCTGTTTTTT. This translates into CAIQGDGTGELFF.

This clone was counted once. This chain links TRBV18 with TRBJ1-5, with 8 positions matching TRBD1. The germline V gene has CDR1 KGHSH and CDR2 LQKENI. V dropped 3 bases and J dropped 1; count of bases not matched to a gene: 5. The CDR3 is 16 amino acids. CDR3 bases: TGTGCCAGCTCACCGGGGGACAGGTGGAGCAATCAGCCCCAGCATTTT. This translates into CASSPGDRWSNQPQHF.

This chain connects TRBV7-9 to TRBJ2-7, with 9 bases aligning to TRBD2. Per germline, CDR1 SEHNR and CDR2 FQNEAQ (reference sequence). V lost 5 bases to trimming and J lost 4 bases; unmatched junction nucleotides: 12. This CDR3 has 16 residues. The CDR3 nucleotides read TGTGCCAGCAGCCCGACGCGCGGGAGGGACTCTTACGAGCAGTACTTC. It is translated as CASSPTRGRDSYEQYF.

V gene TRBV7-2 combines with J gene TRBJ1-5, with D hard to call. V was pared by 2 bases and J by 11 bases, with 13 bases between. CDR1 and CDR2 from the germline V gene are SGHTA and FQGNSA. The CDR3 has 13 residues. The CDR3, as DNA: TGTGCCAGCAGCTTAAGCAGCGAGAGGACCCAGCATTTT. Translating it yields CASSLSSERTQHF.

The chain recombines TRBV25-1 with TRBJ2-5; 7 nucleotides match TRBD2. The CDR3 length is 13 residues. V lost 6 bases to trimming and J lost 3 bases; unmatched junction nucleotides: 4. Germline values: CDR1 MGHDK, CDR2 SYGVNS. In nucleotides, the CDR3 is TGTGCCAGCAGGGCGGGGGAAAAAGAGACCCAGTACTTC. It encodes CASRAGEKETQYF. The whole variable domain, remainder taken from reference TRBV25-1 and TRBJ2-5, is EADIYQTPRYLVIGTGKKITLECSQTMGHDKMYWYQQDPGMELHLIHYSYGVNSTEKGDLSSESTVSRIRTEHFPLTLESARPSHTSQYLCASRAGEKETQYFGPGTRLLVL.

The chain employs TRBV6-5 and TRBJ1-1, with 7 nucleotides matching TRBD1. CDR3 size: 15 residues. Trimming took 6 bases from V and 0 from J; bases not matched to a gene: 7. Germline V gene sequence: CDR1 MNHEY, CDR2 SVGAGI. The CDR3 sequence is CASRGDSFMNTEAFF. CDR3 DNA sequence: TGTGCCAGCAGGGGGGACAGCTTCATGAACACTGAAGCTTTCTTT.

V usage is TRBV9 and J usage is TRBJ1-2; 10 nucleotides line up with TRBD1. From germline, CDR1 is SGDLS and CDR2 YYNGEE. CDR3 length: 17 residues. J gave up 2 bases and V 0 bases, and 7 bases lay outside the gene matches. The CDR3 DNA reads TGTGCCAGCAGCGTAGGCGACAGGGGGCTAACGAACTATGGCTACACCTTC. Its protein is CASSVGDRGLTNYGYTF.

This CDR3 is CATSRERGPNEQYF. CDR3 DNA: TGTGCCACCAGCAGGGAAAGGGGGCCCAACGAGCAGTACTTC. The rearrangement joins TRBV15 to TRBJ2-7, with 7 bases identical to TRBD1. This CDR3 is built from 14 residues. Trimming took 3 bases from V and 5 from J; bases not matched to a gene: 7. Per the germline V gene, CDR1 is LNHNV and CDR2 is YYDKDF (reference sequence).

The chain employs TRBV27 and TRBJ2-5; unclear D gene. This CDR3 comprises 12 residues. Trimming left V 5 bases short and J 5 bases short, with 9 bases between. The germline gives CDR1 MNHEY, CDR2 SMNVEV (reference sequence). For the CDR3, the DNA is TGTGCCAGCAGTGGGCTGGGGGAGACCCAGTACTTC. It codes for CASSGLGETQYF.

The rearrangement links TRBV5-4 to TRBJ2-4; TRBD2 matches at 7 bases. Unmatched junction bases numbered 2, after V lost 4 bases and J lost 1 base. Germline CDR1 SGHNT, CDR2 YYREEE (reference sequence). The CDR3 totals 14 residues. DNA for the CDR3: TGTGCCAGCAGCCTCGGGGGGGCCAAAAACATTCAGTACTTC. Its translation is CASSLGGAKNIQYF.

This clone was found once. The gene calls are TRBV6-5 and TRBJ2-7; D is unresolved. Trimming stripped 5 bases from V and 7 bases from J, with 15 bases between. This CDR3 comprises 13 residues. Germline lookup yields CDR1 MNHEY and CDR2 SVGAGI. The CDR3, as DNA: TGTGCCAGCAGTCCTGATGGCCCCAGGGAGCAGTACTTC. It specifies CASSPDGPREQYF.

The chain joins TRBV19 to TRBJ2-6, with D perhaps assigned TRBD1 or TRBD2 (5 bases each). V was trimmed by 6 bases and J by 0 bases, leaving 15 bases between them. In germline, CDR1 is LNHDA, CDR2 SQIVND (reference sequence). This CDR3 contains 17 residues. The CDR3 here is CASRPGRPRSGANVLTF. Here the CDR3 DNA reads TGTGCCAGTAGGCCGGGACGGCCCCGCTCTGGGGCCAACGTCCTGACTTTC. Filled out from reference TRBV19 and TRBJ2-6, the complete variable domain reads DGGITQSPKYLFRKEGQNVTLSCEQNLNHDAMYWYRQDPGQGLRLIYYSQIVNDFQKGDIAEGYSVSREKKESFPLTVTSAQKNPTAFYLCASRPGRPRSGANVLTFGAGSRLTVL.

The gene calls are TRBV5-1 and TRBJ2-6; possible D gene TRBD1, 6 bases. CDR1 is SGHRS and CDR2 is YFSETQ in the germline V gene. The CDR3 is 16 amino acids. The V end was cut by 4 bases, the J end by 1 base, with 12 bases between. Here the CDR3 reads CASSQTTGSGANVLTF. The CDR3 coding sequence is TGCGCCAGCAGCCAGACTACAGGGTCTGGGGCCAACGTCCTGACTTTC.

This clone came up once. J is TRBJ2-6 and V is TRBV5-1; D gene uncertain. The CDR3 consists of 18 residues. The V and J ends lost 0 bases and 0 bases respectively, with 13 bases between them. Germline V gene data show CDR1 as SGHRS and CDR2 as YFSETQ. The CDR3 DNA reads TGCGCCAGCAGCTTGGCGGAGACACTACACTCTGGGGCCAACGTCCTGACTTTC. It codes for CASSLAETLHSGANVLTF.

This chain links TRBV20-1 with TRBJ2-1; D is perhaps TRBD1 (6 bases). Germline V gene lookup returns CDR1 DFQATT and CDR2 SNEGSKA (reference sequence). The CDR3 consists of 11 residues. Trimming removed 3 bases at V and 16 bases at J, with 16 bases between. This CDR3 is CSASPGQQVFF. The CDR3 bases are TGCAGTGCTAGCCCCGGACAGCAAGTCTTCTTC.

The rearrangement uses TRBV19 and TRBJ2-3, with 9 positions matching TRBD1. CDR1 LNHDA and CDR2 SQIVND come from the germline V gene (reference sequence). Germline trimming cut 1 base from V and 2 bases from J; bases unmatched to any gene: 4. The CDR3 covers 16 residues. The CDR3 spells CASSIGYRGPTDTQYF. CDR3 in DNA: TGTGCCAGTAGTATAGGTTACAGGGGGCCCACAGATACGCAGTATTTT.

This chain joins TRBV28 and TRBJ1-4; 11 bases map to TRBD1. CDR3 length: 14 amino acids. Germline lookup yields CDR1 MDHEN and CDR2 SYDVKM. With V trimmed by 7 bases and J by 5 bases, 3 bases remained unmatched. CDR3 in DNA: TGTGCCAGCATACGGGACAGGGGGAATGAAAAACTGTTTTTT. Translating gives CASIRDRGNEKLFF.

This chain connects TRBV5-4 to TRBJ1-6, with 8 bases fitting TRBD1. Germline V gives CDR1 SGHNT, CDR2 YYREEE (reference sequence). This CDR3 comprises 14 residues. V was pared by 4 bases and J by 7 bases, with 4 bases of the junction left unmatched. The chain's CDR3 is CASSAGQDNSPLHF. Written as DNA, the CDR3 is TGTGCCAGCAGCGCGGGACAGGACAATTCACCCCTCCACTTT.

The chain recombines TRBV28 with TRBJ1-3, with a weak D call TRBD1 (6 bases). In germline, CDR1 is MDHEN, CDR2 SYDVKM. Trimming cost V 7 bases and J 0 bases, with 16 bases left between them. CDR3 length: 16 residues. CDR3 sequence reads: CASIRFPGDSGNTIYF. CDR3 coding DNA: TGTGCCAGCATCCGGTTCCCAGGGGACTCTGGAAACACCATATATTTT. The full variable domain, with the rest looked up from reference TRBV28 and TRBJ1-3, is DVKVTQSSRYLVKRTGEKVFLECVQDMDHENMFWYRQDPGLGLRLIYFSYDVKMKEKGDIPEGYSVSREKKERFSLILESASTNQTSMYLCASIRFPGDSGNTIYFGEGSWLTVV.